Reported below is one T cell receptor (beta chain). This sample stems from a study of blood T cell repertoires in COVID-19. Study at large: Samples came from the United States, Italy and Spain, spanning acute and convalescent COVID-19. In each case, the material was cDNA or gDNA derived from T cells, B-cell-depleted T cells, or PBMCs.

This table comes from immunoSEQ multiplex PCR, and its TCRdb copy is limited to in-frame clones, with some not included. The sample holds about 140,000 clones, about 90% seen once. This CDR3 is 15 amino acids long. Germline trimming cut 2 bases from V and 9 bases from J; bases unmatched to any gene: 5. Germline-derived CDR1 and CDR2 are MDHEN and SYDVKM. The chain couples TRBV28 to TRBJ1-6; 9 positions agree with TRBD1. What was sequenced was peripheral blood. The source is a woman in her fifties or sixties with acute or convalescent COVID-19. For the CDR3, the DNA is TGTGCCAGCAGTTTACAAACAGGGGGCTTTTCACCCCTCCACTTT. It codes for CASSLQTGGFSPLHF. Full variable domain (missing parts from reference TRBV28 and TRBJ1-6): DVKVTQSSRYLVKRTGEKVFLECVQDMDHENMFWYRQDPGLGLRLIYFSYDVKMKEKGDIPEGYSVSREKKERFSLILESASTNQTSMYLCASSLQTGGFSPLHFGNGTRLTVT.